A single sample gave rise to the 29 T cell receptor beta chains below, sequenced in a study of cytomegalovirus exposure and HLA in healthy donors. Primers included in the PCR were 60 Vbeta and 13 Jbeta primers. Profiling relied on immunoSEQ multiplex PCR, and the TCRdb table lists in-frame clones only, not all of them. The sample holds some 240,000 clones, roughly 91% seen once. The source material was PBMCs. These receptors originate from a girl aged 2 to 9 in good health and CMV-seronegative.

This clone was found a few times. This chain connects TRBV6-1 to TRBJ1-5; perhaps TRBD1 as D (5 bases). CDR3 size: 15 residues. Looked up from germline, CDR1 is MNHNS and CDR2 is SASEGT. V lost 1 base, J lost 3 bases, and 10 bases lay in between. CDR3: CASSEVPTANQPQHF. The CDR3 DNA is TGTGCCAGCAGTGAAGTCCCGACAGCCAATCAGCCCCAGCATTTT.

This chain joins TRBV5-8 and TRBJ1-4, with 7 nucleotides matching TRBD1. The CDR3 totals 17 residues. Germline lookup yields CDR1 SGHTS and CDR2 YDEGEE. Trimming removed 0 bases from V and 1 base from J; junction bases left unmatched: 6. CDR3 DNA sequence: TGTGCCAGCAGCTTGGAGAGGGGGCTCGGAACTAATGAAAAACTGTTTTTT. As protein: CASSLERGLGTNEKLFF.

V usage is TRBV5-1 and J usage is TRBJ2-1, with 9 bases aligning to TRBD2. This CDR3 region has 15 residues. Germline V gene sequence: CDR1 SGHRS, CDR2 YFSETQ. V trimming: 0 bases; J trimming: 5 bases; junction bases outside the gene matches: 3. The DNA of the CDR3 is TGCGCCAGCAGCTTGGGCGGGAGGGCCGACAATGAGCAGTTCTTC. This sequence encodes CASSLGGRADNEQFF.

Only a few counts were recorded for this clone. This chain connects TRBV7-8 to TRBJ2-5; 8 bases are a match to TRBD1. Matching the DNA end better, TRBJ2-7 makes the J call doubtful. The germline V gene has CDR1 SGHVS and CDR2 FQNEAQ. This CDR3 region has 14 residues. The CDR3 region is CASSARTGRYEQYF. As DNA, the CDR3 is TGTGCCAGCAGCGCCAGGACAGGGCGCTACGAGCAGTACTTC.

Only one count was recorded for this clone. The genes are TRBV19 and TRBJ2-7, with TRBD2 identical over 13 bases. CDR3 length equals 15 residues. V was pared by 4 bases and J by 6 bases, with 6 bases of the junction left unmatched. Germline CDR1 reads LNHDA; CDR2 reads SQIVND (reference sequence). CDR3 coding DNA: TGTGCCAGTAGTACTTGGACTAGCGGGAGTTCCGAGCAGTACTTC. Its protein is CASSTWTSGSSEQYF.

V and J are TRBV6-5 and TRBJ1-2; unclear D gene. CDR3 length: 13 amino acids. Germline CDR1 MNHEY, CDR2 SVGAGI. Trimming left V 2 bases short and J 7 bases short, with 11 bases between. CDR3 nucleotides: TGTGCCAGCAGTTACGGGAGTTACAGTGGCTACACCTTC. Its protein product is CASSYGSYSGYTF.

For this clone: The sample holds other DNA sequences that translate to the same CDR3. The V and J genes are TRBV4-1 and TRBJ1-1, with a weak D call TRBD1 (5 bases). Germline V gives CDR1 MGHRA, CDR2 YSYEKL. The germline V and J ends were trimmed by 0 bases and 7 bases, with 9 bases remaining between them. The CDR3 is 13 amino acids. CDR3 region: CASSQDRAGEAFF. The DNA of the CDR3 is TGCGCCAGCAGCCAAGACAGGGCAGGTGAAGCTTTCTTT.

This chain uses TRBV6-5 with TRBJ1-1; 9 positions match TRBD1. Germline loops: CDR1 MNHEY, CDR2 SVGAGI. The V segment lost 7 bases and the J segment 5 bases; nucleotides outside the gene matches: 11. The CDR3 runs 15 residues. The CDR3 bases are TGTGCCAGCACCAACCCCCGACAGGGGGGGACTGAAGCTTTCTTT. It specifies CASTNPRQGGTEAFF.

The chain employs TRBV5-1 and TRBJ2-7; D perhaps matches TRBD1 (7 bases). The CDR3 runs 15 residues. V was pared by 3 bases and J by 2 bases, with 15 bases between. The germline V gene encodes CDR1 SGHRS and CDR2 YFSETQ. CDR3 protein: CASSYRQGGTYEQYF. In DNA form, the CDR3 reads TGCGCCAGCAGCTACCGACAGGGAGGTACCTACGAGCAGTACTTC.

DNA of the CDR3: TGCGCCAGCAGCTTGTTACTAGCGGATAACAATGAGCAGTTCTTC. Protein sequence: CASSLLLADNNEQFF. The chain uses TRBV5-1 and TRBJ2-1, with 8 bases matching TRBD2. Per germline, CDR1 SGHRS and CDR2 YFSETQ. The V and J ends lost 1 base and 5 bases, in that order; junction bases with no gene match: 5. This CDR3 has 15 residues.

V and J are TRBV5-1 and TRBJ1-1, with TRBD1 identical over 8 bases. Germline loops: CDR1 SGHRS, CDR2 YFSETQ. The CDR3 runs to 15 residues. V dropped 1 base and J dropped 6; count of bases not matched to a gene: 8. CDR3 sequence: CASSLMTGEGSEAFF. The CDR3 bases are TGCGCCAGCAGCTTGATGACAGGGGAAGGATCTGAAGCTTTCTTT.

The J gene is TRBJ2-3, the V gene TRBV30, with TRBD2 identical over 14 bases. Germline CDR1 is GTSNPN and CDR2 is SVGIG (reference sequence). The ends lost 1 base at V and 2 bases at J; junction bases unmatched: 11. CDR3 length: 19 amino acids. Here the CDR3 DNA reads TGTGCCTGGAGTGCGGGACTAGCGGGAGTCCGGACAGCCACAGATACGCAGTATTTT. Protein: CAWSAGLAGVRTATDTQYF.

This rearrangement joins TRBV30 to TRBJ1-1, with D unresolved. V dropped 0 bases and J dropped 7 bases, with 15 bases sitting between them. This CDR3 region has 14 residues. Germline CDR1 GTSNPN, CDR2 SVGIG (reference sequence). Written as DNA, the CDR3 is TGTGCCTGGAGTGTATCGGGGTTGTCGAATGAAGCTTTCTTT. Translating gives CAWSVSGLSNEAFF.

The V call is TRBV7-6, the J call TRBJ2-7; 9 nucleotides agree with TRBD1. The CDR3 consists of 17 residues. Trimming took 0 bases from V and 0 from J; bases not matched to a gene: 6. From germline, CDR1 is SGHVS and CDR2 FNYEAQ. The CDR3 sequence is CASSLADPGQGSYEQYF. The CDR3 nucleotides read TGTGCCAGCAGCTTAGCGGATCCGGGACAGGGCTCCTACGAGCAGTACTTC. Full variable domain (outside the CDR3, taken from reference TRBV7-6 and TRBJ2-7): GAGVSQSPRYKVTKRGQDVALRCDPISGHVSLYWYRQALGQGPEFLTYFNYEAQQDKSGLPNDRFSAERPEGSISTLTIQRTEQRDSAMYRCASSLADPGQGSYEQYFGPGTRLTVT.

The V call is TRBV7-8, the J call TRBJ1-2; the D is unclear. The CDR3 has 16 residues. CDR1 is SGHVS, CDR2 FQNEAQ, per germline. V dropped 0 bases and J dropped 4 bases, with 15 bases sitting between them. CDR3 loop: CASSLARVVGSYGYTF. The DNA for the CDR3 is TGTGCCAGCAGCTTAGCGCGCGTCGTCGGGTCCTATGGCTACACCTTC.

The V gene is TRBV9, the J gene TRBJ2-5, with D maybe TRBD1 (5 bases). V shed 4 bases and J shed 0 bases, with 7 bases lying between them. From germline, CDR1 is SGDLS and CDR2 YYNGEE. The CDR3 length is 13 residues. In DNA form, the CDR3 reads TGTGCCAGCAGCCAGGGAAACCAAGAGACCCAGTACTTC. Translation: CASSQGNQETQYF.

The chain couples TRBV6-5 to TRBJ1-3, with 7 bases fitting TRBD1. Germline CDR1 MNHEY, CDR2 SVGAGI. Unmatched junction bases numbered 5, after V lost 4 bases and J lost 2 bases. This CDR3 comprises 15 residues. The CDR3 region has the DNA TGTGCCAGCAGTTTACAGGGGTCGGCTGGAAACACCATATATTTT. Translated, it gives CASSLQGSAGNTIYF.

The chain links TRBV10-2 to TRBJ1-3, with 9 bases fitting TRBD1. V trimming: 7 bases; J trimming: 3 bases; junction bases outside the gene matches: 10. Germline V CDR1 and CDR2: WSHSY, SAAADI. The CDR3 is made up of 16 amino acids. In DNA form, the CDR3 reads TGCGCCAGCACCCGCCTACAGGGGGCAAGTGGAAACACCATATATTTT. Its protein product is CASTRLQGASGNTIYF.

J is TRBJ2-1 and V is TRBV29-1, with 7 bases identical to TRBD1. The CDR3 consists of 12 residues. Trimming cost V 4 bases and J 6 bases; bases outside gene matches: 3. Germline V gives CDR1 SQVTM, CDR2 ANQGSEA. CDR3: CSVGRQGNEQFF. The CDR3 DNA reads as TGCAGCGTTGGGAGACAGGGCAATGAGCAGTTCTTC.

This clone was observed a single time. A junction end diverges from the germline sequence, so it may reflect a read error. The chain carries TRBV28 and TRBJ2-7, with TRBD1 identical over 8 bases. Per germline, CDR1 MDHEN and CDR2 SYDVKM. CDR3 length: 14 amino acids. The CDR3 protein is CASTLGQGSYEQYF. The DNA for the CDR3 is TGTGCCAGCACTTTAGGACAGGGATCCTACGAGCAGTACTTC. The variable domain in full, with the rest retrieved from reference TRBV28 and TRBJ2-7, is DVKVTQSSRYLVKRTGEKVFLECVQDMDHENMFWYRQDPGLGLRLIYFSYDVKMKEKGDIPEGYSVSREKKERFSLILESASTNQTSMYLCASTLGQGSYEQYFGPGTRLTVT.

The V call is TRBV5-6, the J call TRBJ1-1; D might be TRBD1 (6 bases). Trimming pared 4 bases from V and 5 bases from J, leaving 18 bases between. The V gene's germline CDR1 is SGHDT and CDR2 YYEEEE. The CDR3 totals 15 residues. In nucleotides, the CDR3 is TGTGCCAGCAGCCCATGGGGGGGGGCAGGTACTGAAGCTTTCTTT. This translates into CASSPWGGAGTEAFF.

This clone was recorded once. J is TRBJ2-1 and V is TRBV9; TRBD2 matches at 8 bases. This CDR3 region has 13 residues. Unmatched junction bases numbered 5, after V lost 0 bases and J lost 12 bases. CDR1 and CDR2 from the germline V gene are SGDLS and YYNGEE. The CDR3 DNA is TGTGCCAGCAGCGTAGAACTAGCGGAGGTGCAGTTCTTC. Residues: CASSVELAEVQFF. Full variable domain (rest looked up from reference TRBV9 and TRBJ2-1): DSGVTQTPKHLITATGQRVTLRCSPRSGDLSVYWYQQSLDQGLQFLIQYYNGEERAKGNILERFSAQQFPDLHSELNLSSLELGDSALYFCASSVELAEVQFFGPGTRLTVL.

J is TRBJ2-5 and V is TRBV10-1; TRBD2 aligns across 10 bases. The CDR3 runs to 15 residues. Germline trimming cut 3 bases from V and 5 bases from J; bases unmatched to any gene: 6. The germline CDR1 and CDR2 sequences are WNHNN and SYGVQD (reference sequence). CDR3 sequence: CASSESGRAGETQYF. Written as DNA, the CDR3 is TGCGCCAGCAGTGAAAGCGGGAGGGCAGGGGAGACCCAGTACTTC.

This chain connects TRBV11-1 to TRBJ2-7; TRBD1 aligns across 7 bases. With 1 base clipped from V and 0 bases from J, the junction kept 0 bases outside the gene matches. CDR3 length: 14 residues. CDR1 is SGHAT, CDR2 FQDESV, per germline (reference sequence). The CDR3 region is CASSLGDSSYEQYF. The CDR3 DNA follows: TGTGCCAGCAGCTTAGGGGACAGCTCCTACGAGCAGTACTTC. Based on the CDR3 plus reference TRBV11-1 and TRBJ2-7, the full variable domain is EAEVAQSPRYKITEKSQAVAFWCDPISGHATLYWYRQILGQGPELLVQFQDESVVDDSQLPKDRFSAERLKGVDSTLKIQPAELGDSAMYLCASSLGDSSYEQYFGPGTRLTVT.

This clone was detected once. This chain joins TRBV14 and TRBJ1-2, with a tentative D call TRBD1 (6 bases). This CDR3 is built from 12 residues. Germline V CDR1 and CDR2: SGHDN, FVKESK. V lost 2 bases, J lost 6 bases, and 7 bases lay in between. In nucleotides, the CDR3 is TGTGCCAGCAGCCAATACAGGGATGGCTACACCTTC. This gives the protein CASSQYRDGYTF.

The J gene is TRBJ1-3, the V gene TRBV6-5; D gene uncertain. The CDR3 has 16 amino acids. In germline, CDR1 is MNHEY, CDR2 SVGAGI. V lost 1 base and J 0 bases, leaving 10 bases between the germline ends. The CDR3 coding sequence is TGTGCCAGCAGTTACTGGGCAGAGAGCTCTGGAAACACCATATATTTT. It codes for CASSYWAESSGNTIYF.

The chain uses TRBV5-1 and TRBJ1-1; tentative D call: TRBD1 (5 bases). CDR3 size: 16 residues. From germline, CDR1 is SGHRS and CDR2 YFSETQ. The V and J ends lost 0 bases and 4 bases respectively, with 16 bases between them. CDR3 nucleotide sequence: TGCGCCAGCAGCTTGGCGCTGTCCACAAGGGGCACTGAAGCTTTCTTT. Protein: CASSLALSTRGTEAFF.

This clone was counted between two and nine times. The chain uses TRBV7-6 and TRBJ2-7, with 10 positions matching TRBD2. Germline CDR1 and CDR2: SGHVS and FNYEAQ. J gave up 2 bases and V 5 bases, and 6 bases lay outside the gene matches. CDR3 length: 15 residues. Here the CDR3 reads CASSPGLAIAYEQYF. As DNA, the CDR3 is TGTGCCAGCAGCCCGGGACTAGCGATCGCCTACGAGCAGTACTTC.

The chain couples TRBV9 to TRBJ1-1; the match to TRBD1 covers 9 bases. The CDR3 is 14 amino acids. The V gene end was trimmed by 4 bases and the J gene end by 4 bases; junction bases not matched to a gene: 5. Germline assignment: CDR1 SGDLS and CDR2 YYNGEE. The DNA of the CDR3 is TGTGCCAGCAGCAAACAGACAGGGGGCACTGAAGCTTTCTTT. It specifies CASSKQTGGTEAFF.